Included here is one TCR beta chain sequence, with context. Methods used by the authors: Estimated nucleated cell counts came from reference gene primer amplification. Profiled with immunoSEQ multiplex PCR; TCRdb holds only in-frame clones, not every one. V, J and clone size reflect that table, while D and trimming were determined from the DNA. The sample has 70,000 or so clones, about 87% seen once. This specimen comes from a study of blood T cell repertoires in COVID-19. Study as a whole: COVID-19 samples from acute and convalescent phases originated in the United States, Italy and Spain. PBMCs, B-cell-depleted T cells, or T cells were the source of the cDNA or gDNA that made up the material.

CDR1 is SQVTM and CDR2 is ANQGSEA in the germline V gene. The CDR3 contains 13 residues. Trimming cost V 3 bases and J 5 bases, with 13 bases left between them. This rearrangement joins TRBV29-1 to TRBJ2-5, with D tentatively TRBD2 (6 bases). Material: peripheral blood. The sequence came from a woman aged 50 to 65 with acute or convalescent COVID-19. This CDR3 reads CSVDQWEAETQYF. The CDR3 nucleotides are TGCAGCGTTGATCAGTGGGAGGCGGAGACCCAGTACTTC.